The 12 T cell receptor beta chains reported below all come from one sample, sequenced in a study of CD8 T cells in ankylosing spondylitis. MiXCR was run by TCRdb on the 5' RACE reads, yielding one entry per CDR3 protein. The sample shows 300,000 to 400,000 distinct CDR3 sequences, around a tenth of them seen only once. The specimen sequenced was blood, either unsorted or a sorted T cell fraction (not recorded which). All receptors come from a female donor with ankylosing spondylitis or in good health (not recorded which).

This clonotype came up many times. This chain links TRBV20-1 with TRBJ1-1; TRBD1 agrees at 9 bases. Germline lookup yields CDR1 DFQATT and CDR2 SNEGSKA (reference sequence). J lost 10 bases, V lost 5 bases, and 11 bases had no gene match. This CDR3 has 13 residues. The CDR3 reads CSAYLRDRELAFF. The CDR3 DNA reads as TGCAGTGCTTACCTGCGGGACAGGGAATTAGCTTTCTTT.

This clonotype was detected once. This CDR3 reads CSAVRPGSYEQYF. The CDR3 nucleotides read TGCAGCGCCGTTCGGCCAGGCTCCTACGAGCAGTACTTC. This chain links TRBV29-1 with TRBJ2-7; no firm D call. CDR3 length: 13 amino acids. Per germline, CDR1 SQVTM and CDR2 ANQGSEA. Trimming pared 7 bases from V and 0 bases from J, leaving 13 bases between.

Many counts were recorded for this clonotype. This chain joins TRBV5-6 and TRBJ1-1; D call uncertain. Trimming stripped 7 bases from V and 1 base from J, with 11 bases between. The germline gives CDR1 SGHDT, CDR2 YYEEEE. The CDR3 totals 13 residues. The CDR3 is CASGVGSNTEAFF. The CDR3 DNA is TGTGCCAGCGGCGTGGGGTCGAACACTGAAGCTTTCTTT.

This clonotype was observed many times. The chain combines TRBV20-1 with TRBJ2-3; D is unclear. The germline CDR1 and CDR2 sequences are DFQATT and SNEGSKA (reference sequence). V gave up 0 bases and J gave up 3 bases, with 7 bases separating them. This CDR3 is built from 13 residues. The CDR3 sequence is CSARDPKTDTQYF. The CDR3 DNA follows: TGCAGTGCTAGAGATCCTAAGACAGATACGCAGTATTTT.

The table lists this clonotype with a count of one. A read error may account for a junction end that differs from germline. The genes are TRBV5-1 and TRBJ2-5, with D uncertain. CDR1 SGHRS and CDR2 YFSETQ come from the germline V gene. CDR3 length equals 13 residues. In nucleotides, the CDR3 is TGCGCCAGCAACTTGTTGTCGGAAGAGACCCAGTACTTC. Translation: CASNLLSEETQYF. The full variable domain, its missing parts supplied by reference TRBV5-1 and TRBJ2-5, is KAGVTQTPRYLIKTRGQQVTLSCSPISGHRSVSWYQQTPGQGLQFLFEYFSETQRNKGNFPGRFSGRQFSNSRSEMNVSTLELGDSALYLCASNLLSEETQYFGPGTRLLVL.

This clonotype was seen ten or more times. The V and J genes are TRBV5-6 and TRBJ1-2; the D gene is possibly TRBD1 (6 bases). V was pared by 0 bases and J by 4 bases, with 10 bases between. Germline assignment: CDR1 SGHDT and CDR2 YYEEEE. CDR3 length: 14 residues. CDR3 sequence reads: CASSLDRTVYGYTF. In DNA form, the CDR3 reads TGTGCCAGCAGCTTGGATAGGACAGTCTATGGCTACACCTTC.

This clonotype showed up many times. The chain carries TRBV12-3 or TRBV12-4 and TRBJ2-7, with D perhaps being TRBD1 or TRBD2 (5 bases each). The CDR3 loop spans 14 amino acids. V gave up 7 bases and J gave up 3 bases, with 16 bases separating them. CDR3 sequence reads: CASTPSGGSYEQYF. The CDR3 bases are TGTGCCAGCACCCCAAGTGGGGGTAGCTACGAGCAGTACTTC.

This clonotype was found many times. The gene calls are TRBV5-1 and TRBJ1-1, with TRBD1 as a possible D gene (5 bases). The CDR3 runs to 14 residues. The V gene lost 5 bases and the J gene lost 0 bases, with 11 bases spanning the gap. Germline V gives CDR1 SGHRS, CDR2 YFSETQ. The CDR3 protein is CASRTEIMNTEAFF. The CDR3 bases are TGCGCCAGCAGGACAGAGATCATGAACACTGAAGCTTTCTTT.

This clonotype was detected ten times or more. For the CDR3, the DNA is TGCAGTGCTAGTGTAATTTCGGGTGGGGACGGGAGTCTCTTGAGAAACACCATATATTTT. It codes for CSASVISGGDGSLLRNTIYF. The chain couples TRBV20-1 to TRBJ1-3; D is perhaps TRBD1 (5 bases). There are 20 residues in the CDR3. Germline CDR1 and CDR2: DFQATT and SNEGSKA (reference sequence). Trimming cost V 3 bases and J 5 bases, with 32 bases left between them.

This clonotype was seen at least ten times. The chain is built from TRBV29-1 and TRBJ1-3, with D uncertain. Germline V gene sequence: CDR1 SQVTM, CDR2 ANQGSEA. Trimming left V 7 bases short and J 3 bases short, with 7 bases between. The CDR3 is 11 amino acids. CDR3 nucleotides: TGCAGCGGCCGGGTTGGAAACACCATATATTTT. It yields the protein CSGRVGNTIYF.

The table lists this clonotype with many counts. The chain employs TRBV3-1 and TRBJ2-1; tentatively, D is TRBD1 (5 bases). CDR1 and CDR2 (germline): LGHDT, YNNKEL (reference sequence). This CDR3 is built from 17 residues. The V and J ends lost 4 bases and 0 bases respectively, with 16 bases between them. CDR3 sequence: CASSRQYRMSSYNEQFF. The CDR3 nucleotides read TGTGCCAGCAGCCGCCAATACAGGATGAGCTCCTACAATGAGCAGTTCTTC.

The table lists this clonotype with a few counts. This rearrangement joins TRBV10-3 to TRBJ2-7; D tentatively fits TRBD1 or TRBD2 (7 bases each). This CDR3 has 13 residues. V lost 6 bases and J lost 4, with 13 bases in between. In germline, CDR1 is ENHRY, CDR2 SYGVKD. The CDR3 nucleotides read TGTGCCATCAGAGCGGGACAGCCTTACGAGCAGTACTTC. Protein sequence: CAIRAGQPYEQYF.